The 3 T cell receptor beta chains below come from one sample, sequenced in a study of blood T cells in healthy people across ages (dated by TCRdb to 2014 to 2015). Library preparation was by 5' RACE. The sample was run on an Illumina HiSeq 2500. A second PCR of roughly 7 to 11 cycles was performed with a sample-barcoded 5' primer and a J-beta primer mix. TCRdb's own reprocessing of the public reads used fastp at Q25 and MiXCR and kept productive beta chains. All rows with the same CDR3 protein become a single entry with the most common DNA and genes. The sample data list 600,000 or so distinct CDR3 sequences, and about 30% of these were observed just once. Of the sample, about 15% is held by the ten largest clones. The sequenced sample consisted of blood. These TCRs come from a woman older than 75 in good health.

This clonotype was detected ten times or more. This chain connects TRBV6-1 to TRBJ2-3, with 12 bases aligning to TRBD2. Germline CDR1 MNHNS, CDR2 SASEGT. The CDR3 consists of 17 residues. V lost 4 bases and J lost 3; bases outside the gene matches: 8. CDR3 protein: CASSALAGGPVTDTQYF. The CDR3 nucleotides read TGTGCCAGCAGTGCGCTAGCGGGGGGGCCGGTAACAGATACGCAGTATTTT.

The genes are TRBV4-2 and TRBJ1-2, with 9 bases matching TRBD1. V shed 1 base and J 5 bases; nucleotides not matched to a gene: 5. Germline V gene sequence: CDR1 LGHNA, CDR2 YNFKEQ. CDR3 length: 15 residues. The CDR3 DNA follows: TGTGCCAGCAGCCAAGTCACGGGACAGGGATATGGCTACACCTTC. As protein: CASSQVTGQGYGYTF.

This clonotype was found many times. The gene calls are TRBV18 and TRBJ2-1, with D unclear. V was cut by 4 bases and J by 7 bases, with 8 bases left in between. The CDR3 has 12 amino acids. In germline, CDR1 is KGHSH, CDR2 LQKENI. CDR3 nucleotide sequence: TGTGCCAGCTCACAAATAACTAATGAGCAGTTCTTC. Translated: CASSQITNEQFF.